The subject of this entry is one T cell receptor (beta chain). This clone is medium-sized (0.01 to 0.1%). No cognate antigen has been identified for it. Per-nucleotide qualities are absent, and no much larger clonotype sits a single base away. No patient had received any treatment before thyroid surgery. The study retrospectively analysed patient clinical samples collected from 2012 to 2018 using T-cell receptor beta sequencing. This sample is drawn from a study of metastatic and nonmetastatic thyroid tumors (dated by TCRdb to about 2020). Regarding the study in general: For patients with malignant and with benign thyroid disease, the researchers compared repertoires between peripheral blood samples and tumor or nodule tissue samples.

Receptor libraries were prepared by PCR. This sample was sequenced with an Illumina HiSeq 4000. The TCR beta-chain CDR3 region of each patient was profiled by high-throughput sequencing. The authors' analysis ran thus. The researchers built a classifier to tell apart papillary thyroid cancer patients with distant metastasis, based on CDR3 differences among clinicopathological groups. The Shannon index was used to assess repertoire diversity, and the Morisita-Horn index was used to assess tumor-blood repertoire similarity. Using fastp at Q25 and MiXCR, TCRdb reprocessed the public reads and kept productive beta chains. These V and J calls rely on TCRdb rather than the paper's analysis. Here the sample has about 21,000 clones; about 16% occur a single time. The leading ten clones occupy about 21% of the sample. Study-wide findings and limitations: TCR beta diversity was reported as significantly higher in malignant tumors than in benign nodules, in both blood and tumor samples.

Germline trimming amounts to 4 bases on V and 4 bases on J, with 7 as the count of junction bases outside the gene matches. Inclusive of the bounding cysteine and phenylalanine, the CDR3 is 15 residues long. Only CDR3 DNA remains: 45 bases, in frame from the first base. Per the germline V gene, SNHLY is the CDR1 and FYNNEI is the CDR2. The sample consisted of blood. The source of this sequence is a male donor with papillary thyroid cancer or a benign thyroid nodule (not recorded which). Some clones in this sample may be carry-over from other donors' samples. The chain employs TRBV2 and TRBJ2-7; TRBD1 matches 10 bases in the middle. This receptor carries the CDR3 CASSAPRDRGYEQYF. The bases read TGTGCCAGCAGTGCCCCCCGGGACAGGGGTTACGAGCAGTACTTC.